These 28 T cell receptor beta chains were sequenced from one sample in a study of cytotoxic CD8 clonotypes in ibrutinib-treated CLL. Profiling relied on immunoSEQ multiplex PCR, and the TCRdb table lists in-frame clones only, not all of them. Here the sample spans approximately 300,000 clones, just under 80% being singletons. Sequences were derived from PBMCs, sampled before ibrutinib treatment. The receptors derive from a human donor with chronic lymphocytic leukemia.

The chain combines TRBV10-1 with TRBJ2-1; TRBD2 agrees at 11 bases. The CDR3 runs 16 residues. The V gene end was trimmed by 2 bases and the J gene end by 7 bases; junction bases not matched to a gene: 7. Germline lookup yields CDR1 WNHNN and CDR2 SYGVQD (reference sequence). CDR3 bases: TGCGCCAGCAGTGAGACTAGCGGGAGATTTAATAATGAGCAGTTCTTC. Its translation is CASSETSGRFNNEQFF.

V gene TRBV27 combines with J gene TRBJ1-2; D is undetermined. Germline V CDR1 and CDR2: MNHEY, SMNVEV (reference sequence). The germline V and J ends were trimmed by 3 bases and 0 bases, with 11 bases remaining between them. The CDR3 totals 15 residues. The CDR3 region is CASSFSSKANYGYTF. DNA of the CDR3: TGTGCCAGCAGTTTCTCTAGCAAAGCTAACTATGGCTACACCTTC.

The chain has TRBV7-3 and TRBJ2-3, with D unresolved. Germline-derived CDR1 and CDR2 are SGHTA and FQGTGA. V was trimmed by 5 bases and J by 6 bases, leaving 9 bases between them. This CDR3 comprises 12 residues. The CDR3 spells CASSRTDDTQYF. The CDR3 DNA follows: TGTGCCAGCAGCCGGACCGACGATACGCAGTATTTT.

This clone is a singleton in its sample. CDR3: CASRKPQSNYGYTF. The CDR3 DNA sequence: TGTGCCAGTAGAAAGCCACAGAGTAACTATGGCTACACCTTC. This chain links TRBV19 with TRBJ1-2; D gene ambiguous. Looked up from germline, CDR1 is LNHDA and CDR2 is SQIVND (reference sequence). The V gene lost 6 bases and the J gene lost 1 base, with 12 bases spanning the gap. This CDR3 region has 14 residues.

This chain joins TRBV29-1 and TRBJ2-3; D not certain. CDR3 length: 11 amino acids. Germline V lookup: CDR1 SQVTM, CDR2 ANQGSEA. Trimming removed 6 bases from V and 0 bases from J, with 4 bases in between. The CDR3 DNA reads as TGCAGCGTGGTAAGCACAGATACGCAGTATTTT. As protein: CSVVSTDTQYF.

This chain connects TRBV9 to TRBJ2-7, with 12 bases identical to TRBD2. From germline, CDR1 is SGDLS and CDR2 YYNGEE. The ends lost 1 base at V and 5 bases at J; junction bases unmatched: 4. The CDR3 is made up of 15 amino acids. The CDR3 here is CASSVTTSGSHEQYF. CDR3 nucleotide sequence: TGTGCCAGCAGCGTAACGACTAGCGGGAGCCACGAGCAGTACTTC. The whole variable domain, filled in from reference TRBV9 and TRBJ2-7, reads DSGVTQTPKHLITATGQRVTLRCSPRSGDLSVYWYQQSLDQGLQFLIQYYNGEERAKGNILERFSAQQFPDLHSELNLSSLELGDSALYFCASSVTTSGSHEQYFGPGTRLTVT.

The J gene is TRBJ2-5, the V gene TRBV15; 8 positions match TRBD2. CDR3 length equals 16 residues. After removal of 5 bases from V and 2 bases from J, the junction contained 10 bases not matched to a gene. Germline-derived CDR1 and CDR2 are LNHNV and YYDKDF (reference sequence). The CDR3 DNA is TGTGCCACCAGCGAGGGCGGGCTAGCGGGTCAAGAGACCCAGTACTTC. As protein: CATSEGGLAGQETQYF.

This clone was counted only a few times. The CDR3 protein is CASSPGQGRGGYTF. The CDR3 DNA follows: TGTGCCAGCAGCCCGGGACAGGGGAGGGGTGGCTACACCTTC. The chain is built from TRBV7-2 and TRBJ1-2, with TRBD1 identical over 10 bases. V lost 5 bases, J lost 7 bases, and 7 bases stayed unmatched. CDR1 is SGHTA and CDR2 is FQGNSA in the germline V gene. The CDR3 runs to 14 residues.

The chain carries TRBV10-2 and TRBJ2-7; D is perhaps TRBD2 (5 bases). The CDR3 length is 14 residues. The V end lost 3 bases, the J end lost 2 bases, and 11 bases lay between the germline ends. Germline V gives CDR1 WSHSY, CDR2 SAAADI. CDR3 DNA: TGCGCCAGCAGTGATCAGCGGAACCCCTACGAGCAGTACTTC. Its protein is CASSDQRNPYEQYF.

The gene calls are TRBV6-6 and TRBJ2-3; a weak D match, TRBD2 (6 bases). The CDR3 is made up of 16 amino acids. V dropped 6 bases and J dropped 2 bases, with 18 bases sitting between them. Germline V gene lookup returns CDR1 MNHNY and CDR2 SVGAGI (reference sequence). The CDR3 loop is CASRARSSVYTDTQYF. For the CDR3, the DNA is TGTGCCAGCAGAGCCCGGTCTAGCGTGTACACAGATACGCAGTATTTT.

This chain connects TRBV30 to TRBJ2-7; a possible D gene is TRBD1 (6 bases). V dropped 4 bases and J dropped 2 bases, with 15 bases sitting between them. The CDR3 is made up of 14 amino acids. Germline-derived CDR1 and CDR2 are GTSNPN and SVGIG (reference sequence). The CDR3 protein is CAWNSPGQTYEQYF. CDR3 coding DNA: TGTGCCTGGAACTCGCCAGGACAGACCTACGAGCAGTACTTC. Full variable domain (missing parts from reference TRBV30 and TRBJ2-7): SQTIHQWPATLVQPVGSPLSLECTVEGTSNPNLYWYRQAAGRGLQLLFYSVGIGQISSEVPQNLSASRPQDRQFILSSKKLLLSDSGFYLCAWNSPGQTYEQYFGPGTRLTVT.

This clone was detected only once. V and J are TRBV2 and TRBJ2-1, with 7 bases aligning to TRBD2. V shed 6 bases and J 0 bases; nucleotides not matched to a gene: 8. This CDR3 comprises 16 residues. Germline CDR1 SNHLY, CDR2 FYNNEI. The CDR3 nucleotides are TGTGCCAGCAGGGCCCTAGCTAGCGGCTCCTACAATGAGCAGTTCTTC. Its translation is CASRALASGSYNEQFF.

This clone came up a few times. The chain uses TRBV9 and TRBJ2-6; D unclear. Germline CDR1 SGDLS, CDR2 YYNGEE. Between the trimmed V and J ends, which lost 7 bases and 0 bases, there was a span of 11 bases. The CDR3 runs 15 residues. This chain's CDR3 is CASHPGSSGANVLTF. CDR3 nucleotide sequence: TGTGCCAGCCATCCTGGAAGCTCTGGGGCCAACGTCCTGACTTTC. Supplemented by reference TRBV9 and TRBJ2-6, the full variable domain reads DSGVTQTPKHLITATGQRVTLRCSPRSGDLSVYWYQQSLDQGLQFLIQYYNGEERAKGNILERFSAQQFPDLHSELNLSSLELGDSALYFCASHPGSSGANVLTFGAGSRLTVL.

This chain connects TRBV6-5 to TRBJ1-1; 7 bases are shared with TRBD1. From germline, CDR1 is MNHEY and CDR2 SVGAGI. The CDR3 is 13 amino acids. With V trimmed by 7 bases and J by 7 bases, 9 bases remained unmatched. The CDR3 DNA is TGTGCCAGCAACCAAAGACAGGGCGGTGAAGCTTTCTTT. Translating gives CASNQRQGGEAFF.

This chain uses TRBV4-3 with TRBJ2-5; TRBD2 agrees at 9 bases. CDR1 is LGHNA, CDR2 YSLEER, per germline. The CDR3 contains 17 residues. Trimming at V came to 0 bases and at J to 4 bases, leaving 9 bases not matched to a gene. The CDR3 spells CASSQDDSSGIRETQYF. The CDR3 coding sequence is TGCGCCAGCAGCCAAGATGATTCTAGCGGGATTCGAGAGACCCAGTACTTC.

The rearrangement joins TRBV18 to TRBJ2-5; D possibly corresponds to TRBD1 (5 bases). The germline gives CDR1 KGHSH, CDR2 LQKENI. CDR3 length: 14 amino acids. V lost 3 bases and J lost 1, with 9 bases in between. The CDR3 here is CASSPNTGQETQYF. For the CDR3, the DNA is TGTGCCAGCTCACCGAATACAGGCCAAGAGACCCAGTACTTC.

The rearrangement uses TRBV9 and TRBJ2-5; D may match TRBD1 or TRBD2 (5 bases each). The germline CDR1 and CDR2 sequences are SGDLS and YYNGEE. CDR3 length: 14 amino acids. Trimming shortened V by 4 bases and J by 3 bases, and 13 bases separated the two germline ends. In DNA, the CDR3 is TGTGCCAGCAGCTTCGGGTTGGGGGAAGAGACCCAGTACTTC. Translating gives CASSFGLGEETQYF.

The chain recombines TRBV19 with TRBJ1-5, with TRBD1 as a possible D gene (5 bases). The germline gives CDR1 LNHDA, CDR2 SQIVND (reference sequence). The CDR3 is made up of 15 amino acids. The V end was cut by 7 bases, the J end by 4 bases, with 17 bases between. CDR3 residues: CASTVTGRTNQPQHF. The CDR3 DNA sequence: TGTGCCAGTACTGTCACGGGGCGGACGAATCAGCCCCAGCATTTT.

A few counts support this clone. The rearrangement links TRBV18 to TRBJ2-7; D might be TRBD1 (6 bases). The ends were cut back, 5 bases at V and 3 bases at J, with 11 bases in the middle. CDR1 and CDR2 (germline): KGHSH, LQKENI. The CDR3 has 13 residues. CDR3: CASSTGTLYEQYF. The CDR3 coding sequence is TGTGCCAGCTCAACCGGGACACTCTACGAGCAGTACTTC.

The chain links TRBV5-1 to TRBJ2-2; no firm D call. CDR1 is SGHRS and CDR2 is YFSETQ in the germline V gene. Trimming took 4 bases from V and 1 from J, leaving 11 bases between them. The CDR3 is 15 residues long. The CDR3: CASSAKSVNTGELFF. The CDR3 region has the DNA TGCGCCAGCAGCGCCAAGAGCGTGAACACCGGGGAGCTGTTTTTT.

This chain joins TRBV5-1 and TRBJ1-4, with 8 bases lining up with TRBD1. The CDR3 contains 14 residues. The V and J ends lost 4 bases and 8 bases, in that order; junction bases with no gene match: 7. In germline, CDR1 is SGHRS, CDR2 YFSETQ. CDR3 residues: CASSLDREGEKLFF. The CDR3 DNA is TGCGCCAGCAGCCTGGACAGGGAGGGAGAAAAACTGTTTTTT.

V and J are TRBV7-3 and TRBJ2-7; D is uncertain. Germline CDR1 is SGHTA and CDR2 is FQGTGA. The CDR3 is 13 amino acids. V lost 1 base, J lost 9 bases, and 13 bases lay in between. This CDR3 reads CASSLNLGGGQYF. The CDR3 coding sequence is TGTGCCAGCAGCTTAAATCTCGGTGGCGGGCAGTACTTC.

In its sample, this clone was seen once. The chain uses TRBV30 and TRBJ1-4, with 9 nucleotides matching TRBD1. The length of the CDR3 is 13 residues. Germline V gene sequence: CDR1 GTSNPN, CDR2 SVGIG (reference sequence). The V and J ends lost 3 bases and 7 bases, in that order; junction bases with no gene match: 3. As DNA, the CDR3 is TGTGCCTGGAGCAACAGGGGGCGTGAAAAACTGTTTTTT. It codes for CAWSNRGREKLFF.

This chain joins TRBV7-7 and TRBJ1-1, with a tentative D call TRBD1 (5 bases). Germline CDR1 SSHAT, CDR2 FNYEAQ (reference sequence). The ends were cut back, 6 bases at V and 4 bases at J, with 15 bases in the middle. The CDR3 is 14 amino acids. CDR3 sequence: CASSPHRRGTEAFF. The CDR3 DNA is TGTGCCAGCAGTCCCCACCGGAGGGGCACTGAAGCTTTCTTT. The full variable domain, with the rest looked up from reference TRBV7-7 and TRBJ1-1, is GAGVSQSPRYKVTKRGQDVTLRCDPISSHATLYWYQQALGQGPEFLTYFNYEAQPDKSGLPSDRFSAERPEGSISTLTIQRTEQRDSAMYRCASSPHRRGTEAFFGQGTRLTVV.

The V call is TRBV9, the J call TRBJ1-3; D ambiguous. Germline CDR1 reads SGDLS; CDR2 reads YYNGEE. V dropped 3 bases and J dropped 0 bases, with 16 bases sitting between them. The CDR3 runs 17 residues. The CDR3 sequence is CASSAHIRADSGNTIYF. CDR3 DNA sequence: TGTGCCAGCAGCGCACATATCCGGGCCGACTCTGGAAACACCATATATTTT.

This chain joins TRBV30 and TRBJ1-1; D ambiguous. The CDR3 has 12 amino acids. V was cut by 3 bases and J by 7 bases, with 12 bases left in between. The germline gives CDR1 GTSNPN, CDR2 SVGIG (reference sequence). CDR3: CAWRPGGGEAFF. As DNA, the CDR3 is TGTGCCTGGAGGCCAGGAGGTGGTGAAGCTTTCTTT.

This clone has just one count. The chain carries TRBV2 and TRBJ1-2; 11 bases fit TRBD1. CDR3 length: 15 residues. Germline-derived CDR1 and CDR2 are SNHLY and FYNNEI. The V segment lost 6 bases and the J segment 7 bases; nucleotides outside the gene matches: 10. In DNA form, the CDR3 reads TGTGCCAGCAGCGTCGGGACAGGGGGATTGCGTGGCTACACCTTC. Amino acids: CASSVGTGGLRGYTF.

The genes are TRBV5-4 and TRBJ1-1; 8 bases fit TRBD1. There are 14 residues in the CDR3. V lost 2 bases and J lost 8; bases outside the gene matches: 8. The germline CDR1 and CDR2 sequences are SGHNT and YYREEE (reference sequence). The CDR3 nucleotides are TGTGCCAGCAGCTTTGGGGACAGGCTACAAGAAGCTTTCTTT. Amino acid sequence: CASSFGDRLQEAFF.